The 18 T cell receptor beta chains below were found in one sample sequenced in a study of cytomegalovirus exposure and HLA in healthy donors. Primers included in the PCR were 60 Vbeta and 13 Jbeta primers. The table came from immunoSEQ multiplex PCR; TCRdb's copy has only in-frame clones and leaves some out. Of some 98,000 clones in the sample, 55% to 75% were seen once. The sequencing sample was made of PBMCs. The receptors come from a man aged 45 to 65 in good health and CMV-seronegative.

The chain links TRBV10-1 to TRBJ2-7; perhaps TRBD1 as D (6 bases). V shed 3 bases and J shed 6 bases, with 12 bases lying between them. From germline, CDR1 is WNHNN and CDR2 SYGVQD (reference sequence). The CDR3 consists of 13 residues. Written as DNA, the CDR3 is TGCGCCAGCAGTGATACAGGGCCCAGCGAGCAGTACTTC. Translation gives CASSDTGPSEQYF.

V is TRBV7-9 and J is TRBJ1-2; tentative D call: TRBD1 (5 bases). V was clipped by 3 bases and J by 2 bases, with 13 bases between them. The CDR3 is made up of 15 amino acids. Germline-derived CDR1 and CDR2 are SEHNR and FQNEAQ (reference sequence). The CDR3 region is CASSFGGIFNYGYTF. For the CDR3, the DNA is TGTGCCAGCAGCTTCGGGGGGATTTTCAACTATGGCTACACCTTC.

This clone has only one observation. One end of the junction is discordant with germline, which a read error may explain. The gene calls are TRBV28 and TRBJ2-5; D perhaps matches TRBD1 (6 bases). Germline CDR1 MDHEN, CDR2 SYDVKM. There are 14 residues in the CDR3. This CDR3 is CASSLKQGIEAQYF. CDR3 coding DNA: TGTGCCAGCAGTCTTAAACAGGGCATAGAGGCCCAGTACTTC.

This rearrangement joins TRBV4-3 to TRBJ2-3; 10 bases are shared with TRBD1. The V and J ends lost 3 bases and 2 bases, in that order; junction bases with no gene match: 14. The V gene's germline CDR1 is LGHNA and CDR2 YSLEER. This CDR3 comprises 19 residues. DNA of the CDR3: TGCGCCAGCAGCCAGCGGACAGGGGGTTTTTTGGTGGACACAGATACGCAGTATTTT. It codes for CASSQRTGGFLVDTDTQYF.

V is TRBV29-1 and J is TRBJ1-1; D remains ambiguous. CDR3 length: 14 residues. V was cut by 7 bases and J by 5 bases, with 20 bases left in between. In germline, CDR1 is SQVTM, CDR2 ANQGSEA. The CDR3 sequence: CSDAHSGTMTEAFF. CDR3 bases: TGCAGCGATGCCCATTCAGGAACCATGACTGAAGCTTTCTTT.

V usage is TRBV5-6 and J usage is TRBJ1-2; D unresolved. With 2 bases removed from V and 4 bases from J, the gap between germline ends came to 12 bases. CDR3 size: 14 residues. Looked up from germline, CDR1 is SGHDT and CDR2 is YYEEEE. The CDR3 spells CASSLRGRGYGYTF. The CDR3 DNA reads TGTGCCAGCAGCTTACGTGGTCGGGGCTATGGCTACACCTTC. Filled out from reference TRBV5-6 and TRBJ1-2, the complete variable domain reads DAGVTQSPTHLIKTRGQQVTLRCSPKSGHDTVSWYQQALGQGPQFIFQYYEEEERQRGNFPDRFSGHQFPNYSSELNVNALLLGDSALYLCASSLRGRGYGYTFGSGTRLTVV.

In the case of this clone: Its ends do not fully match the called genes, so a read error is possible. Other DNA sequences in this specimen translate into the identical CDR3. The chain couples TRBV7-9 to TRBJ1-1; perhaps TRBD1 as D (5 bases). CDR1 is SEHNR and CDR2 is FQNEAQ in the germline V gene (reference sequence). There are 13 residues in the CDR3. In nucleotides, the CDR3 is TGTTCCAGCAGCCCGCGGGGGGGGACTGAAGCTTTCTTT. This sequence encodes CSSSPRGGTEAFF.

J is TRBJ1-5 and V is TRBV5-1, with D tentatively TRBD1 (5 bases). The CDR3 is 15 amino acids. Germline assignment: CDR1 SGHRS and CDR2 YFSETQ. With 4 bases removed from V and 1 base from J, the gap between germline ends came to 12 bases. The CDR3 coding sequence is TGCGCCAGCAGCCAGGACGCAGGGAGCAATCAGCCCCAGCATTTT. Protein product: CASSQDAGSNQPQHF.

This clone appeared a few times. This sequence joins TRBV15 and TRBJ2-2; 13 bases agree with TRBD2. The CDR3 contains 17 residues. Germline loops: CDR1 LNHNV, CDR2 YYDKDF (reference sequence). The J segment lost 4 bases and the V segment lost 2 bases, leaving 4 bases of the junction unmatched. The chain's CDR3 is CATSRTSGGDITGELFF. In nucleotides, the CDR3 is TGTGCCACCAGCAGAACTAGCGGGGGGGATATCACCGGGGAGCTGTTTTTT.

About this clone: A read error may produce the germline difference seen at one junction end. This CDR3 reads CASRDCRDSRPASTDTQYF. Here the CDR3 DNA reads TGTGCCAGCAGGGACTGCAGGGACAGCCGTCCGGCCAGCACAGATACGCAGTATTTT. The chain couples TRBV6-4 to TRBJ2-3; 7 bases are shared with TRBD1. Germline assignment: CDR1 MRHNA and CDR2 SNTAGT. The length of the CDR3 is 19 residues.

This CDR3 is CASRLSSGGNQPQHF. The CDR3 bases are TGTGCCAGCCGTCTTTCGAGCGGGGGCAATCAGCCCCAGCATTTT. The V gene is TRBV27, the J gene TRBJ1-5; D is uncertain. Trimming took off 8 bases at V and 2 bases at J, with 16 bases between the two ends. The length of the CDR3 is 15 residues. Germline loops: CDR1 MNHEY, CDR2 SMNVEV (reference sequence).

V usage is TRBV4-1 and J usage is TRBJ2-7; 12 bases line up with TRBD2. Germline assignment: CDR1 MGHRA and CDR2 YSYEKL. The CDR3 has 19 amino acids. V lost 3 bases and J lost 0; bases outside the gene matches: 12. CDR3 sequence (DNA): TGCGCCAGCAGCCATAGGGCTAGCGGGGGGGTACGGAGCTCCTACGAGCAGTACTTC. Encoded protein: CASSHRASGGVRSSYEQYF.

The rearrangement uses TRBV28 and TRBJ1-2; D possibly corresponds to TRBD1 (6 bases). The CDR3 is 16 residues long. The germline CDR1 and CDR2 sequences are MDHEN and SYDVKM. The CDR3 region is CAHRAGNRVGFYGYTF. The CDR3, as DNA: TGTGCTCACAGAGCAGGGAACAGGGTCGGTTTTTATGGCTACACCTTC.

This chain uses TRBV5-8 with TRBJ2-7; 7 bases map to TRBD1. The CDR3 runs to 15 residues. CDR1 is SGHTS and CDR2 is YDEGEE in the germline V gene. The J segment lost 0 bases and the V segment lost 3 bases, leaving 6 bases of the junction unmatched. In DNA form, the CDR3 reads TGTGCCAGCAGCTCCCGGGACAGCATCTCCTACGAGCAGTACTTC. As protein: CASSSRDSISYEQYF.

V usage is TRBV2 and J usage is TRBJ1-2; 7 nucleotides line up with TRBD1. The CDR3 extends over 12 amino acids. Trimming took 5 bases from V and 9 from J; bases not matched to a gene: 6. Germline V gives CDR1 SNHLY, CDR2 FYNNEI. In DNA form, the CDR3 reads TGTGCCAGCAGTCGTACAGGGGCGAGCTACACCTTC. Translated: CASSRTGASYTF.

The chain is built from TRBV7-9 and TRBJ1-1, with TRBD1 as a possible D gene (6 bases). Trimming stripped 5 bases from V and 11 bases from J, with 21 bases between. This CDR3 is built from 14 residues. Germline CDR1 SEHNR, CDR2 FQNEAQ (reference sequence). CDR3 sequence reads: CASSRETGDFAAFF. In DNA form, the CDR3 reads TGTGCCAGCAGCAGAGAGACAGGAGACTTTGCCGCTTTCTTT. Full variable domain (remainder filled in from reference TRBV7-9 and TRBJ1-1): DTGVSQNPRHKITKRGQNVTFRCDPISEHNRLYWYRQTLGQGPEFLTYFQNEAQLEKSRLLSDRFSAERPKGSFSTLEIQRTEQGDSAMYLCASSRETGDFAAFFGQGTRLTVV.

As regards this clone: The germline gene is not matched at one end of the junction; a read error may be the cause. The same CDR3 is also encoded by other DNA sequences in this sample. V and J are TRBV15 and TRBJ1-5, with 11 bases aligning to TRBD1. Germline V gene lookup returns CDR1 LNHNV and CDR2 YYDKDF (reference sequence). The CDR3 has 18 residues. The CDR3 loop reads CATSRGRDRGVRDQPQHF. The CDR3 DNA is TGTGCCACCAGCAGGGGCCGGGACAGGGGGGTCCGCGATCAGCCCCAGCACTTT.

This chain joins TRBV5-6 and TRBJ2-7, with D tentatively TRBD2 (6 bases). The CDR3 loop spans 16 amino acids. Per germline, CDR1 SGHDT and CDR2 YYEEEE. V dropped 0 bases and J dropped 6 bases, with 19 bases sitting between them. CDR3 sequence reads: CASSLAGTSLKAEQYF. CDR3 sequence (DNA): TGTGCCAGCAGCTTGGCCGGGACTTCCTTAAAAGCCGAGCAGTACTTC.